This entry lists 17 T cell receptor beta chains sequenced from one sample in a study of blood T cell repertoires in COVID-19. Here immunoSEQ multiplex PCR was the method, and the copy in TCRdb shows in-frame clones only, minus some. The table shows about 410,000 clones, with approximately 90% occurring only once. Source material: peripheral blood. These receptors came from a woman aged 40 to 50 with COVID-19, enrolled during active disease.

The rearrangement links TRBV3-1 (or the pseudogene TRBV3-2) to TRBJ1-1, with 8 bases that match TRBD1. V was pared by 2 bases and J by 1 base, with 3 bases of the junction left unmatched. The germline V gene encodes CDR1 LGHDT and CDR2 YNNKEL (reference sequence). The CDR3 totals 15 residues. CDR3 bases: TGTGCCAGCAGCCAATCACAGGGGGGGAACACTGAAGCTTTCTTT. This translates into CASSQSQGGNTEAFF.

The chain employs TRBV6-2 or TRBV6-3 and TRBJ1-2, with D hard to call. Germline CDR1 and CDR2: MNHEY and SVGEGT. The CDR3 has 15 amino acids. V lost 6 bases, J lost 2 bases, and 16 bases lay in between. The CDR3 sequence is CASSRIFTANYGYTF. DNA of the CDR3: TGTGCCAGCAGCAGGATATTCACAGCCAACTATGGCTACACCTTC.

The chain recombines TRBV2 with TRBJ2-5; a possible D gene is TRBD1 (5 bases). The germline V and J ends were trimmed by 6 bases and 7 bases, with 9 bases remaining between them. Looked up from germline, CDR1 is SNHLY and CDR2 is FYNNEI. The CDR3 totals 11 residues. This CDR3 reads CASRDQGTQYF. DNA of the CDR3: TGTGCCAGCAGGGACCAGGGGACCCAGTACTTC.

This clone was found once. The chain links TRBV12-3 or TRBV12-4 to TRBJ1-4; no definite D call. This CDR3 contains 11 residues. The ends were cut back, 6 bases at V and 4 bases at J, with 3 bases in the middle. The CDR3 nucleotides read TGTGCCAGCAGCAGTAATGAAAAACTGTTTTTT. Amino acids: CASSSNEKLFF.

This chain connects TRBV5-1 to TRBJ1-2, with D perhaps matching TRBD1 (5 bases). Germline V gives CDR1 SGHRS, CDR2 YFSETQ. V was cut by 0 bases and J by 0 bases, with 12 bases left in between. This CDR3 comprises 16 residues. The CDR3 DNA sequence: TGCGCCAGCAGCTTGGCGCGCGGGACTACTAACTATGGCTACACCTTC. Translating it yields CASSLARGTTNYGYTF.

The J gene is TRBJ2-4, the V gene TRBV18; 7 bases map to TRBD1. This CDR3 is built from 16 residues. V lost 2 bases to trimming and J lost 12 bases; unmatched junction nucleotides: 16. Per the germline V gene, CDR1 is KGHSH and CDR2 is LQKENI. The CDR3 DNA sequence: TGTGCCAGCTCACCAGGATCGGAAGGACAGGCCCGGACTCAGTACTTC. This sequence encodes CASSPGSEGQARTQYF.

Only a few counts were recorded for this clone. CDR3 residues: CASSFDMVAKNIQYF. For the CDR3, the DNA is TGTGCCAGCAGTTTCGACATGGTAGCCAAAAACATTCAGTACTTC. The chain links TRBV28 to TRBJ2-4, with D hard to call. CDR3 size: 15 residues. Germline V gene lookup returns CDR1 MDHEN and CDR2 SYDVKM. Trimming cost V 3 bases and J 0 bases, with 9 bases left between them.

The chain combines TRBV6-2 or TRBV6-3 with TRBJ1-1; TRBD1 agrees at 9 bases. The J segment lost 1 base and the V segment lost 5 bases, leaving 8 bases of the junction unmatched. The CDR3 spans 16 residues. Germline values: CDR1 MNHEY, CDR2 SVGEGT. In nucleotides, the CDR3 is TGTGCCAGCAGTACCCGCGGGACAGGGCCGAACACTGAAGCTTTCTTT. This translates into CASSTRGTGPNTEAFF.

This sequence joins TRBV18 and TRBJ1-5; the match to TRBD1 covers 7 bases. Germline V lookup: CDR1 KGHSH, CDR2 LQKENI. This CDR3 has 14 amino acids. After removal of 5 bases from V and 2 bases from J, the junction contained 3 bases not matched to a gene. CDR3 nucleotides: TGTGCCAGCTCAGACACAGGGGGCAATCAGCCCCAGCATTTT. Its translation is CASSDTGGNQPQHF.

The chain uses TRBV7-8 and TRBJ1-2; D unresolved. CDR1 is SGHVS, CDR2 FQNEAQ, per germline. Trimming took off 1 base at V and 8 bases at J, with 8 bases between the two ends. This CDR3 comprises 12 residues. CDR3 coding DNA: TGTGCCAGCAGCTTAGTGGGCAGGGGCTACACCTTC. Protein: CASSLVGRGYTF.

The chain links TRBV7-3 to TRBJ2-1; 11 nucleotides agree with TRBD2. With V trimmed by 5 bases and J by 3 bases, 3 bases remained unmatched. Germline values: CDR1 SGHTA, CDR2 FQGTGA. The CDR3 runs 15 residues. CDR3 protein: CASSRLAGGYNEQFF. The CDR3 DNA sequence: TGTGCCAGCAGCCGGCTAGCGGGGGGCTACAATGAGCAGTTCTTC.

The chain is built from TRBV6-2 or TRBV6-3 and TRBJ1-2, with no clear D. From germline, CDR1 is MNHEY and CDR2 SVGEGT. Trimming removed 6 bases from V and 5 bases from J, with 7 bases in between. This CDR3 contains 11 residues. The CDR3 reads CASSHPYGYTF. As DNA, the CDR3 is TGTGCCAGCAGCCATCCTTATGGCTACACCTTC.

The chain joins TRBV30 to TRBJ2-5; tentative D call: TRBD1 (6 bases). CDR3 length equals 16 residues. The V gene's germline CDR1 is GTSNPN and CDR2 SVGIG (reference sequence). Trimming left V 2 bases short and J 4 bases short, with 20 bases between. CDR3 amino acids: CAWSIMGRGPSETQYF. CDR3 nucleotides: TGTGCCTGGAGTATTATGGGCAGGGGACCCTCAGAGACCCAGTACTTC.

The chain links TRBV5-4 to TRBJ1-4, with no clear D. With 1 base removed from V and 4 bases from J, the gap between germline ends came to 11 bases. The germline V gene encodes CDR1 SGHNT and CDR2 YYREEE (reference sequence). The CDR3 runs 15 residues. As DNA, the CDR3 is TGTGCCAGCAGCTTGTCCCCCACGGGTAATGAAAAACTGTTTTTT. It translates to CASSLSPTGNEKLFF.

The chain has TRBV7-2 and TRBJ2-7; 8 nucleotides line up with TRBD2. Germline CDR1 SGHTA, CDR2 FQGNSA. V trimming: 5 bases; J trimming: 3 bases; junction bases outside the gene matches: 6. This CDR3 has 14 amino acids. CDR3 sequence: CASSALAGNYEQYF. CDR3 nucleotides: TGTGCCAGCAGCGCTCTAGCGGGCAACTACGAGCAGTACTTC.

The CDR3 coding sequence is TGTGCCAGCAGTTACTCGTGGGGGAGGTCCAACGAGCAGTACTTC. This gives the protein CASSYSWGRSNEQYF. The V and J genes are TRBV6-5 and TRBJ2-7, with a weak D call TRBD2 (6 bases). CDR1 is MNHEY, CDR2 SVGAGI, per germline. V was cut by 0 bases and J by 5 bases, with 14 bases left in between. The CDR3 covers 15 residues.

This chain links TRBV6-2 or TRBV6-3 with TRBJ2-7; 11 bases align to TRBD2. The V gene's germline CDR1 is MNHEY and CDR2 SVGEGT. The CDR3 has 13 amino acids. After removal of 4 bases from V and 4 bases from J, the junction contained 0 bases not matched to a gene. In DNA, the CDR3 is TGTGCCAGCAGTTCTAGCGGGGGGTACGAGCAGTACTTC. The encoded protein is CASSSSGGYEQYF.